These 20 T cell receptor beta chains were sequenced from one sample in a study of shared clonotypes between healthy human individuals. TCRdb keeps only in-frame clones here, not all; method: immunoSEQ multiplex PCR. The sample contains roughly 640,000 clones, roughly 97% of which appear only once. Material: naive CD4+ T cells sorted from blood. Subset noted: CD45RA+ positively selected. These receptors were collected from a woman between 25 and 40 years old in good health.

The chain is built from TRBV5-1 and TRBJ2-5; TRBD2 aligns across 14 bases. The closer fit of TRBJ2-7 to the DNA end suggests the J call may be wrong. The CDR3 spans 19 residues. The germline gives CDR1 SGHRS, CDR2 YFSETQ. In DNA, the CDR3 is TGCGCCAGCAGCTCGCTCCCTGGGTTGACTAGCGGGAGGGGGTACGAGCAGTACTTC. Its translation: CASSSLPGLTSGRGYEQYF.

This chain connects TRBV7-6 to TRBJ2-5; 9 positions agree with TRBD2. The end of the DNA fits TRBJ2-7 better, so the J call may be wrong. CDR1 is SGHVS, CDR2 FNYEAQ, per germline. The CDR3 runs 15 residues. The CDR3 sequence is CASSLEASGNYEQYF. CDR3 DNA sequence: TGTGCCAGCAGCTTAGAGGCTAGCGGGAACTACGAGCAGTACTTC.

The chain combines TRBV5-1 with TRBJ2-3; TRBD2 might be the D (5 bases). Looked up from germline, CDR1 is SGHRS and CDR2 is YFSETQ. CDR3 length equals 15 residues. Between the trimmed V and J ends, which lost 2 bases and 4 bases, there was a span of 14 bases. The CDR3 coding sequence is TGCGCCAGCAGCTTTGGACGGGGATGGGCAGATACGCAGTATTTT. Amino acids: CASSFGRGWADTQYF.

V gene TRBV2 combines with J gene TRBJ2-7; 7 bases map to TRBD1. Germline V CDR1 and CDR2: SNHLY, FYNNEI. Unmatched junction bases numbered 1, after V lost 9 bases and J lost 2 bases. This CDR3 is 11 amino acids long. CDR3 region: CASGQAYEQYF. The CDR3 coding sequence is TGTGCCAGTGGACAGGCCTACGAGCAGTACTTC.

J is TRBJ2-7 and V is TRBV10-3, with TRBD2 identical over 11 bases. The CDR3 loop spans 16 amino acids. Trimming at V came to 3 bases and at J to 3 bases, leaving 7 bases not matched to a gene. Germline V gene lookup returns CDR1 ENHRY and CDR2 SYGVKD. This CDR3 is CAISDGLAGGDYEQYF. As DNA, the CDR3 is TGTGCCATCAGTGATGGGCTAGCGGGAGGAGACTACGAGCAGTACTTC.

CDR3 sequence (DNA): TGTGCCATCAGTGAGACTAGCGGGACCTACAATGAGCAGTTCTTC. Translation gives CAISETSGTYNEQFF. V is TRBV10-3 and J is TRBJ2-1; TRBD2 aligns across 10 bases. Trimming at V came to 2 bases and at J to 2 bases, leaving 0 bases not matched to a gene. CDR3 length: 15 residues. The germline CDR1 and CDR2 sequences are ENHRY and SYGVKD.

In this sample, this clone turned up once. J is TRBJ2-7 and V is TRBV28; D is unresolved. The germline V and J ends were trimmed by 3 bases and 0 bases, with 15 bases remaining between them. Per germline, CDR1 MDHEN and CDR2 SYDVKM. This CDR3 comprises 16 residues. The CDR3: CASSFKWLKNSYEQYF. The CDR3 DNA reads as TGTGCCAGCAGTTTTAAATGGTTAAAGAACTCCTACGAGCAGTACTTC. Full variable domain (rest looked up from reference TRBV28 and TRBJ2-7): DVKVTQSSRYLVKRTGEKVFLECVQDMDHENMFWYRQDPGLGLRLIYFSYDVKMKEKGDIPEGYSVSREKKERFSLILESASTNQTSMYLCASSFKWLKNSYEQYFGPGTRLTVT.

V is TRBV18 and J is TRBJ2-7; TRBD1 aligns across 8 bases. This CDR3 comprises 14 residues. Losses at the gene ends were 6 bases for V and 5 bases for J; bases not matched to a gene: 9. Germline CDR1 KGHSH, CDR2 LQKENI. CDR3 sequence: CASSWTGPTDEQYF. The DNA of the CDR3 is TGTGCCAGCTCCTGGACAGGGCCGACGGACGAGCAGTACTTC.

V and J are TRBV30 and TRBJ1-5; unclear D gene. The CDR3 covers 13 residues. V was clipped by 2 bases and J by 1 base, with 6 bases between them. The germline gives CDR1 GTSNPN, CDR2 SVGIG (reference sequence). DNA for the CDR3: TGTGCCTGGAGTCTTCGGAGCAATCAGCCCCAGCATTTT. Translated, it gives CAWSLRSNQPQHF. Supplemented by reference TRBV30 and TRBJ1-5, the full variable domain reads SQTIHQWPATLVQPVGSPLSLECTVEGTSNPNLYWYRQAAGRGLQLLFYSVGIGQISSEVPQNLSASRPQDRQFILSSKKLLLSDSGFYLCAWSLRSNQPQHFGDGTRLSIL.

The V and J genes are TRBV11-2 and TRBJ2-7; unclear D gene. V was pared by 1 base and J by 0 bases, with 16 bases between. Germline CDR1 and CDR2: SGHAT and FQNNGV. The CDR3 consists of 17 residues. CDR3 sequence: CASSLVSWPRDSYEQYF. CDR3 DNA sequence: TGTGCCAGCAGCTTAGTATCATGGCCAAGGGACTCCTACGAGCAGTACTTC.

The V and J genes are TRBV5-1 and TRBJ2-3; D unresolved. There are 14 residues in the CDR3. CDR1 and CDR2 from the germline V gene are SGHRS and YFSETQ. V was cut by 4 bases and J by 4 bases, with 13 bases left in between. CDR3 sequence: CASSPSPPPDTQYF. In nucleotides, the CDR3 is TGCGCCAGCAGCCCTTCGCCCCCCCCAGATACGCAGTATTTT. The whole variable domain, remainder taken from reference TRBV5-1 and TRBJ2-3, is KAGVTQTPRYLIKTRGQQVTLSCSPISGHRSVSWYQQTPGQGLQFLFEYFSETQRNKGNFPGRFSGRQFSNSRSEMNVSTLELGDSALYLCASSPSPPPDTQYFGPGTRLTVL.

The rearrangement uses TRBV6-5 and TRBJ2-5; 7 positions agree with TRBD1. The CDR3 is 14 amino acids. V lost 5 bases and J lost 4; bases outside the gene matches: 7. The germline gives CDR1 MNHEY, CDR2 SVGAGI. The CDR3 sequence is CASSLEGASETQYF. CDR3 nucleotide sequence: TGTGCCAGCAGTCTAGAGGGGGCATCAGAGACCCAGTACTTC.

J is TRBJ2-2 and V is TRBV6-1; 8 bases line up with TRBD2. The length of the CDR3 is 15 residues. V dropped 5 bases and J dropped 4; count of bases not matched to a gene: 6. Germline CDR1 reads MNHNS; CDR2 reads SASEGT. In nucleotides, the CDR3 is TGTGCCAGCAGTTTTAGCGGGAAGCCCACCGGGGAGCTGTTTTTT. This sequence encodes CASSFSGKPTGELFF.

V gene TRBV6-1 combines with J gene TRBJ2-1, with 9 positions matching TRBD2. Looked up from germline, CDR1 is MNHNS and CDR2 is SASEGT. J lost 10 bases, V lost 7 bases, and 11 bases had no gene match. The length of the CDR3 is 14 residues. CDR3 in DNA: TGTGCCAGCACCCGGGGGCGGGAGGGTCGGGAGCAGTTCTTC. It specifies CASTRGREGREQFF.

This CDR3 reads CASSPGTGGNQPQHF. CDR3 DNA sequence: TGCGCCAGCAGCCCCGGGACAGGGGGCAATCAGCCCCAGCATTTT. The V gene is TRBV10-2, the J gene TRBJ1-5; 10 nucleotides agree with TRBD1. V shed 6 bases, J shed 2 bases, and the junction held 4 bases outside the gene matches. This CDR3 spans 15 amino acids. Germline V gives CDR1 WSHSY, CDR2 SAAADI.

The chain carries TRBV5-6 and TRBJ2-1; 7 nucleotides match TRBD2. V trimming: 4 bases; J trimming: 2 bases; junction bases outside the gene matches: 6. The germline V gene has CDR1 SGHDT and CDR2 YYEEEE. CDR3 length: 15 residues. CDR3 coding DNA: TGTGCCAGCAGCCCCCGGGACTACACCTACAATGAGCAGTTCTTC. Protein: CASSPRDYTYNEQFF. The variable domain in full, with the rest retrieved from reference TRBV5-6 and TRBJ2-1, is DAGVTQSPTHLIKTRGQQVTLRCSPKSGHDTVSWYQQALGQGPQFIFQYYEEEERQRGNFPDRFSGHQFPNYSSELNVNALLLGDSALYLCASSPRDYTYNEQFFGPGTRLTVL.

The V and J genes are TRBV6-6 and TRBJ2-2, with D perhaps TRBD2 (5 bases). Deletions cut 5 bases from V and 3 bases from J, with 13 bases between. The CDR3 is 15 amino acids. Germline V gene sequence: CDR1 MNHNY, CDR2 SVGAGI (reference sequence). This CDR3 reads CASSTAGVHTGELFF. In nucleotides, the CDR3 is TGTGCCAGCAGTACCGCCGGGGTGCACACCGGGGAGCTGTTTTTT.

The chain is built from TRBV28 and TRBJ2-7; D is perhaps TRBD1 (5 bases). V was trimmed by 4 bases and J by 6 bases, leaving 19 bases between them. The CDR3 is 15 amino acids. Germline-derived CDR1 and CDR2 are MDHEN and SYDVKM. CDR3 DNA sequence: TGTGCCAGCAGTTCCGGACAAGACCCGGGTGGCGAGCAGTACTTC. Encoded protein: CASSSGQDPGGEQYF.

The rearrangement joins TRBV10-3 to TRBJ1-6; 11 positions match TRBD1. Germline values: CDR1 ENHRY, CDR2 SYGVKD. This CDR3 is built from 14 residues. V was pared by 5 bases and J by 10 bases, with 4 bases of the junction left unmatched. The CDR3 region is CAISSGTGGSPLHF. In nucleotides, the CDR3 is TGTGCCATCAGTTCCGGGACAGGGGGATCACCCCTCCACTTT.

J is TRBJ1-6 and V is TRBV7-9; 12 bases line up with TRBD1. V was pared by 5 bases and J by 6 bases, with 5 bases of the junction left unmatched. CDR3 size: 16 residues. Germline assignment: CDR1 SEHNR and CDR2 FQNEAQ (reference sequence). The CDR3 nucleotides are TGTGCCAGCAGCGGGTGGGACAGGGGGCTTAATTCACCCCTCCACTTT. It is translated as CASSGWDRGLNSPLHF. The complete variable domain, with remaining parts taken from reference TRBV7-9 and TRBJ1-6, reads DTGVSQNPRHKITKRGQNVTFRCDPISEHNRLYWYRQTLGQGPEFLTYFQNEAQLEKSRLLSDRFSAERPKGSFSTLEIQRTEQGDSAMYLCASSGWDRGLNSPLHFGNGTRLTVT.